The 18 T cell receptor beta chains in this list originate from one sample, sequenced in a study of response to subunit inactivated influenza vaccine. From the RT-PCR reads, TCRdb called clonotypes with MiXCR, one entry per CDR3 protein. The data show 300,000 to 350,000 distinct CDR3 sequences, with about 20% seen just once and about 9.3% held by the top ten. The sample was PBMCs from blood, taken about 20 months after vaccination. Receptors were obtained from a man between 50 and 69 years old who received an inactivated influenza vaccine.

This clonotype was detected once. Relative to the germline gene, one junction end is altered; a read error may explain this. The V gene is TRBV2, the J gene TRBJ2-5; 14 bases line up with TRBD2. The CDR3 covers 17 residues. Looked up from germline, CDR1 is SNHLY and CDR2 is FYNNEI. The CDR3 DNA is TGTGCCCGCAGTCCCTGGACTAGCGGGGGGTGGTCAGAGACCCAGTACTTC. Translating gives CARSPWTSGGWSETQYF.

The rearrangement uses TRBV20-1 and TRBJ1-1, with a possible D match to TRBD1 (6 bases). The length of the CDR3 is 13 residues. Trimming stripped 6 bases from V and 3 bases from J, with 14 bases between. Germline CDR1 DFQATT, CDR2 SNEGSKA (reference sequence). Written as DNA, the CDR3 is TGCAGTGCCAGGGGCCCTGGGTACACTGAAGCTTTCTTT. Translating gives CSARGPGYTEAFF.

The chain is built from TRBV5-1 and TRBJ2-1; the D gene is possibly TRBD2 (6 bases). CDR3 length: 14 residues. CDR1 is SGHRS, CDR2 YFSETQ, per germline. Trimming shortened V by 4 bases and J by 6 bases, and 14 bases separated the two germline ends. The CDR3 DNA is TGCGCCAGCAGCGCCTCGGGGGTGGGCAATGAGCAGTTCTTC. Its translation: CASSASGVGNEQFF. The full variable domain, with the rest looked up from reference TRBV5-1 and TRBJ2-1, is KAGVTQTPRYLIKTRGQQVTLSCSPISGHRSVSWYQQTPGQGLQFLFEYFSETQRNKGNFPGRFSGRQFSNSRSEMNVSTLELGDSALYLCASSASGVGNEQFFGPGTRLTVL.

Points on this clonotype: One base away lies a much larger clone, so this may be a sequencing read error. The chain is built from TRBV5-1 and TRBJ2-3; D not certain. The CDR3 runs to 13 residues. Germline lookup yields CDR1 SGHRS and CDR2 YFSETQ. The CDR3: CASSLRAPDTQNF. The CDR3 nucleotides are TGCGCCAGCAGCTTACGGGCGCCAGATACGCAGAATTTT.

The CDR3 DNA is TGTGCCAGCAGCCGAACCCTTACGAACGGGGAGCTGTTTTTT. Its translation: CASSRTLTNGELFF. The gene calls are TRBV6-2 or TRBV6-3 and TRBJ2-2; D call uncertain. The CDR3 extends over 14 amino acids. V was cut by 6 bases and J by 7 bases, with 15 bases left in between. Germline V lookup: CDR1 MNHEY, CDR2 SVGEGT.

This clonotype was recorded a few times. This rearrangement joins TRBV10-3 to TRBJ1-1, with 9 bases aligning to TRBD1. The CDR3 covers 17 residues. V shed 0 bases, J shed 2 bases, and the junction held 7 bases outside the gene matches. Per germline, CDR1 ENHRY and CDR2 SYGVKD. The CDR3 loop is CAISESIPGQGNTEAFF. In nucleotides, the CDR3 is TGTGCCATCAGTGAGTCCATTCCGGGACAGGGAAACACTGAAGCTTTCTTT.

This clonotype has just a few counts. The J gene is TRBJ1-1, the V gene TRBV5-1; possible D gene TRBD1, 5 bases. CDR3 length equals 14 residues. Germline loops: CDR1 SGHRS, CDR2 YFSETQ. V shed 2 bases and J shed 6 bases, with 14 bases lying between them. Written as DNA, the CDR3 is TGCGCCAGCAGCTTAGGGGCCTTACGGGCTGAAGCTTTCTTT. Translating it yields CASSLGALRAEAFF.

This clonotype was counted only a few times. This sequence joins TRBV7-9 and TRBJ2-1, with a tentative D call TRBD1 (5 bases). Germline-derived CDR1 and CDR2 are SEHNR and FQNEAQ (reference sequence). The ends were cut back, 8 bases at V and 0 bases at J, with 17 bases in the middle. The CDR3 length is 16 residues. CDR3 sequence: CASDQGVWSSYNEQFF. The CDR3 DNA reads as TGTGCCAGCGATCAGGGCGTTTGGAGCTCCTACAATGAGCAGTTCTTC.

This chain connects TRBV20-1 to TRBJ2-3; TRBD2 agrees at 8 bases. V was pared by 5 bases and J by 0 bases, with 22 bases of the junction left unmatched. This CDR3 region has 20 residues. Germline V lookup: CDR1 DFQATT, CDR2 SNEGSKA (reference sequence). The chain's CDR3 is CSAPDAGGSFRLMSTDTQYF. The CDR3 nucleotides read TGCAGTGCTCCCGATGCGGGAGGTAGCTTTCGTCTTATGAGCACAGATACGCAGTATTTT.

V is TRBV20-1 and J is TRBJ2-2; 8 bases match TRBD2. CDR1 is DFQATT, CDR2 SNEGSKA, per germline (reference sequence). The CDR3 runs to 17 residues. V was pared by 0 bases and J by 2 bases, with 8 bases of the junction left unmatched. CDR3 nucleotide sequence: TGCAGTGCTAGAGATCTCGGAGCGGGGGCTAACACCGGGGAGCTGTTTTTT. This gives the protein CSARDLGAGANTGELFF.

The chain couples TRBV12-3 or TRBV12-4 to TRBJ2-1, with TRBD2 identical over 8 bases. V shed 3 bases, J shed 4 bases, and the junction held 2 bases outside the gene matches. The CDR3 totals 14 residues. CDR3 in DNA: TGTGCCAGCAGTTTGCAGCGGGGGTACAATGAGCAGTTCTTC. Translation gives CASSLQRGYNEQFF.

V is TRBV5-1 and J is TRBJ1-2, with 9 bases that match TRBD1. Germline lookup yields CDR1 SGHRS and CDR2 YFSETQ. The CDR3 loop spans 16 amino acids. Trimming removed 4 bases from V and 8 bases from J; junction bases left unmatched: 15. CDR3: CASSLRPGTGSEGYTF. The CDR3 nucleotides are TGCGCCAGCAGCCTGCGTCCCGGGACAGGGTCGGAGGGCTACACCTTC.

This chain links TRBV5-1 with TRBJ2-2; 8 bases fit TRBD2. V lost 3 bases to trimming and J lost 4 bases; unmatched junction nucleotides: 11. Germline CDR1 is SGHRS and CDR2 is YFSETQ. This CDR3 has 17 residues. CDR3 sequence reads: CASSSGLAGMGTGELFF. CDR3 DNA sequence: TGCGCCAGCAGCTCAGGACTAGCAGGGATGGGCACCGGGGAGCTGTTTTTT.

This clonotype was counted a few times. The CDR3 is CSAQKGGKQFF. DNA of the CDR3: TGCAGTGCCCAGAAGGGAGGAAAGCAGTTCTTC. The rearrangement links TRBV20-1 to TRBJ2-1; tentatively, D is TRBD2 (6 bases). Germline V gene sequence: CDR1 DFQATT, CDR2 SNEGSKA (reference sequence). Trimming shortened V by 6 bases and J by 11 bases, and 14 bases separated the two germline ends. The CDR3 consists of 11 residues.

The chain recombines TRBV29-1 with TRBJ1-1, with D hard to call. V lost 6 bases and J 4 bases, leaving 15 bases between the germline ends. This CDR3 contains 13 residues. From germline, CDR1 is SQVTM and CDR2 ANQGSEA. The CDR3 here is CSVGKLSPTEAFF. The CDR3, as DNA: TGCAGCGTGGGGAAACTCAGCCCCACTGAAGCTTTCTTT.

This clonotype turned up a few times. This chain links TRBV4-2 with TRBJ1-4; a weak D match, TRBD1 (6 bases). The CDR3 is 19 amino acids. Germline V gene lookup returns CDR1 LGHNA and CDR2 YNFKEQ. The V end was cut by 0 bases, the J end by 0 bases, with 17 bases between. CDR3 sequence reads: CASSQEVGQGSATNEKLFF. DNA of the CDR3: TGTGCCAGCAGCCAAGAAGTAGGCCAGGGGAGCGCAACTAATGAAAAACTGTTTTTT.

The rearrangement links TRBV20-1 to TRBJ2-4; the D gene is possibly TRBD1 (7 bases). Trimming pared 3 bases from V and 9 bases from J, leaving 15 bases between. Germline CDR1 and CDR2: DFQATT and SNEGSKA (reference sequence). This CDR3 comprises 13 residues. In DNA form, the CDR3 reads TGCAGTGCTAGGGCAGGGCAGGGGGGCATTCAGTACTTC. The encoded protein is CSARAGQGGIQYF.

This chain uses TRBV10-3 with TRBJ2-5, with D perhaps TRBD1 (6 bases). The CDR3 loop spans 12 amino acids. Germline V gene data show CDR1 as ENHRY and CDR2 as SYGVKD. The V end lost 11 bases, the J end lost 5 bases, and 15 bases lay between the germline ends. Here the CDR3 DNA reads TGTGCCGTGACCATTAGGGGGGAGACCCAGTACTTC. It translates to CAVTIRGETQYF.